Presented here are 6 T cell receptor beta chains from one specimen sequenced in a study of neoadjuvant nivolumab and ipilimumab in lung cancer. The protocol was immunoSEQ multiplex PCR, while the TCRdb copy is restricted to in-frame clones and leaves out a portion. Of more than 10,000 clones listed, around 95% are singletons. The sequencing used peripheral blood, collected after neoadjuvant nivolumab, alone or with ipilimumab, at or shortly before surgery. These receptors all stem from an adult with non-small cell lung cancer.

The DNA for the CDR3 is TGTGCCAGCAGTGGCGGACAGGGCAGGGAGGAGCAGTACTTC. It encodes CASSGGQGREEQYF. The V gene is TRBV2, the J gene TRBJ2-7, with 8 nucleotides matching TRBD1. CDR3 length: 14 amino acids. The V gene's germline CDR1 is SNHLY and CDR2 FYNNEI. With V trimmed by 4 bases and J by 7 bases, 9 bases remained unmatched. Complete variable domain (other parts from reference TRBV2 and TRBJ2-7): EPEVTQTPSHQVTQMGQEVILRCVPISNHLYFYWYRQILGQKVEFLVSFYNNEISEKSEIFDDQFSVERPDGSNFTLKIRSTKLEDSAMYFCASSGGQGREEQYFGPGTRLTVT.

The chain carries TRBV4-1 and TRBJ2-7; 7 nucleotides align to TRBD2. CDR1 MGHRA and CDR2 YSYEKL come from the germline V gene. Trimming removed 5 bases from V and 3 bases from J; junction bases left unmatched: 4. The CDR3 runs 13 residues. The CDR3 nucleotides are TGCGCCAGCAGCAGTACGGGGGGCTACGAGCAGTACTTC. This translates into CASSSTGGYEQYF.

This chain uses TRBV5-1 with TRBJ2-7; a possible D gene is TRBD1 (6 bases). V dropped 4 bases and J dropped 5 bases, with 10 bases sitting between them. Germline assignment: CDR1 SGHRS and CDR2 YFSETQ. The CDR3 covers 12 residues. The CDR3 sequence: CASSVQGDEQYF. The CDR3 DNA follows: TGCGCCAGCAGCGTACAGGGTGACGAGCAGTACTTC.

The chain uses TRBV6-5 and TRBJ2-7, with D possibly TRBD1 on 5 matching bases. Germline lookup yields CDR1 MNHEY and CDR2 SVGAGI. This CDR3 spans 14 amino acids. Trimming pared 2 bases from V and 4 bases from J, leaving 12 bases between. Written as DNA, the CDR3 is TGTGCCAGCAGTTACGGGCAGGGTGGTTACGAGCAGTACTTC. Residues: CASSYGQGGYEQYF.

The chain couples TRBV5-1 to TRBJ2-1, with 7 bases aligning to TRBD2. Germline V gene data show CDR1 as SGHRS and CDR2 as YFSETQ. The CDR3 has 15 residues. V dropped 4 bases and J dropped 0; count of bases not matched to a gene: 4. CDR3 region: CASSQSSGSYNEQFF. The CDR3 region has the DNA TGCGCCAGCAGCCAATCTAGCGGCTCCTACAATGAGCAGTTCTTC. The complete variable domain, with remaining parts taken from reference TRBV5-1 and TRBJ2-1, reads KAGVTQTPRYLIKTRGQQVTLSCSPISGHRSVSWYQQTPGQGLQFLFEYFSETQRNKGNFPGRFSGRQFSNSRSEMNVSTLELGDSALYLCASSQSSGSYNEQFFGPGTRLTVL.

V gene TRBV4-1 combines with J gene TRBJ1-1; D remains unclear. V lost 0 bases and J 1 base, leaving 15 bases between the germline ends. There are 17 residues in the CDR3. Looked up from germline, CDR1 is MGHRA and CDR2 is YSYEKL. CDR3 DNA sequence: TGCGCCAGCAGCCAAGAACGCCTCCCCTTTACGAACACTGAAGCTTTCTTT. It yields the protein CASSQERLPFTNTEAFF.